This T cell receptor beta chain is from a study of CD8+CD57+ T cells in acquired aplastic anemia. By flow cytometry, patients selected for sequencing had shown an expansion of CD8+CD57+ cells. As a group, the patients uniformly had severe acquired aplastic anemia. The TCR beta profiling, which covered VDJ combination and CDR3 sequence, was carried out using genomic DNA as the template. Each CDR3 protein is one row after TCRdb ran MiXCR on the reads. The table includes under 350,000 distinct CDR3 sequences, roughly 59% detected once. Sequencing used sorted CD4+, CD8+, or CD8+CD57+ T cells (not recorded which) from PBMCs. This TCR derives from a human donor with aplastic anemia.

The CDR3 sequence: CASSEWGQGGNEQFF. CDR3 in DNA: TGTGCCAGCAGCGAGTGGGGGCAGGGAGGCAATGAGCAGTTCTTC. The V call is TRBV9, the J call TRBJ2-1; D is possibly TRBD1 or TRBD2 (6 bases each). This CDR3 region has 15 residues. Germline loops: CDR1 SGDLS, CDR2 YYNGEE. Between the trimmed V and J ends, which lost 3 bases and 6 bases, there was a span of 16 bases.